Listed below are T cell receptor beta chains from one sample, sequenced in a study of blood T cell repertoires in COVID-19. Sequencing was performed with immunoSEQ multiplex PCR; in TCRdb, only in-frame clones are kept and a portion is missing. The table lists about 140,000 clones, 86% of them singletons. The sequencing input was peripheral blood. The receptors stem from a woman aged 60-75 years with acute or convalescent COVID-19. CDR3s leave out the opening cysteine and the closing phenylalanine or tryptophan. The D gene is left open where the match is weak. The size field is filled for only some rows; it gives once, few, many or a size class.

D: NA; V: TRBV3-1/TRBV3-2; J: TRBJ2-1; size: NA; CDR3: ASSQAGGVYNEQF
D: NA; V: TRBV5-8; J: TRBJ2-1; size: NA; CDR3: ATRRKGDNEQF
D: TRBD1; V: TRBV5-1; J: TRBJ1-2; size: NA; CDR3: ASRGTDYGYT
D: NA; V: TRBV6-5; J: TRBJ2-3; size: NA; CDR3: ASSYSILAGTQY
D: TRBD2; V: TRBV7-3; J: TRBJ2-1; size: NA; CDR3: ASSSSGGAAEQF
D: TRBD1; V: TRBV6-6; J: TRBJ1-1; size: NA; CDR3: ASSDRGNTEAF
D: NA; V: TRBV23-1; J: TRBJ2-1; size: NA; CDR3: ASSEPDSDSSYNEQF
D: TRBD1; V: TRBV5-4; J: TRBJ1-1; size: NA; CDR3: ASSLVYRGNRKTEAF
D: NA; V: TRBV27; J: TRBJ2-7; size: NA; CDR3: ASSLRPGLSYEQY
D: TRBD1; V: TRBV29-1; J: TRBJ1-2; size: NA; CDR3: SVAAGGNYGYT
D: TRBD1; V: TRBV5-1; J: TRBJ1-6; size: NA; CDR3: ASTRDRADHNSPLH
D: TRBD2; V: TRBV11-2; J: TRBJ2-7; size: once; CDR3: ASSPGSGGRWGQY
D: TRBD1; V: TRBV2; J: TRBJ1-2; size: NA; CDR3: ASSQTGGRDGYT
D: TRBD1; V: TRBV9; J: TRBJ2-7; size: NA; CDR3: ASSATGTGKS
D: TRBD2; V: TRBV27; J: TRBJ2-1; size: NA; CDR3: ASMGAGGPGNEQF
D: NA; V: TRBV7-2; J: TRBJ2-1; size: NA; CDR3: ASSFEGTEQF
D: NA; V: TRBV28; J: TRBJ2-1; size: NA; CDR3: ASSSPLLVPSSYNEQF
D: TRBD2; V: TRBV5-4; J: TRBJ2-7; size: NA; CDR3: ASSLSGGAREQY
D: TRBD1; V: TRBV7-8; J: TRBJ1-5; size: NA; CDR3: ASSLGDRGRRHQPQH
D: NA; V: TRBV3-1/TRBV3-2; J: TRBJ2-5; size: NA; CDR3: ASSQSGHYQETQY
D: NA; V: TRBV4-1; J: TRBJ1-2; size: NA; CDR3: ASSQAQANYGYT
D: NA; V: TRBV12-3/TRBV12-4; J: TRBJ1-2; size: NA; CDR3: ASSLQGNYGYT
D: NA; V: TRBV12-3/TRBV12-4; J: TRBJ2-7; size: NA; CDR3: ASSLNSPEQY
D: TRBD1; V: TRBV24-1; J: TRBJ2-1; size: NA; CDR3: ATSDPGQDNEQF
D: TRBD2; V: TRBV28; J: TRBJ2-7; size: NA; CDR3: ASSFPAGREQY
D: NA; V: TRBV19; J: TRBJ2-3; size: once; CDR3: ASNGRRGGDGRTDTQY
D: TRBD1; V: TRBV3-1/TRBV3-2; J: TRBJ1-1; size: once; CDR3: ASSQPTGTGNTEAF
D: NA; V: TRBV6-5; J: TRBJ1-5; size: NA; CDR3: ASLGQFNQPQH
D: TRBD2; V: TRBV11-3; J: TRBJ2-3; size: NA; CDR3: ASSLGGGGPSTDTQY
D: TRBD1; V: TRBV29-1; J: TRBJ1-3; size: few; CDR3: SAVDRESLSGNTIY
D: TRBD2; V: TRBV7-6; J: TRBJ2-2; size: NA; CDR3: ASSRGLAGANTGELF
D: NA; V: TRBV6-1; J: TRBJ2-3; size: NA; CDR3: ASSEATRASTDTQY
D: NA; V: TRBV24-1; J: TRBJ2-5; size: NA; CDR3: ATSDFRGAGTETQY
D: TRBD2; V: TRBV7-2; J: TRBJ2-1; size: NA; CDR3: ASSSGLAGGLINEQF
D: TRBD1; V: TRBV11-3; J: TRBJ2-7; size: NA; CDR3: ASGRSGTGPYEQY
D: NA; V: TRBV11-3; J: TRBJ2-1; size: NA; CDR3: ASSLRQGSVNEQF
D: NA; V: TRBV27; J: TRBJ2-3; size: NA; CDR3: ASSSTQTVLTDTQY
D: NA; V: TRBV5-5; J: TRBJ1-1; size: once; CDR3: ASSAQGSHTEAF
D: TRBD2; V: TRBV27; J: TRBJ2-1; size: NA; CDR3: ASSLSPSAGGYNEQF
D: NA; V: TRBV28; J: TRBJ2-7; size: few; CDR3: ASSSGREQY
D: TRBD2; V: TRBV11-3; J: TRBJ2-2; size: NA; CDR3: ASSPDGAGGHGGELF
D: TRBD2; V: TRBV28; J: TRBJ2-7; size: NA; CDR3: ASRPRYAGGSPGYEQY
D: NA; V: TRBV27; J: TRBJ2-6; size: NA; CDR3: ASSLRQGLSGANVLT
D: NA; V: TRBV6-1; J: TRBJ1-2; size: NA; CDR3: ASSDNNYGYT
D: TRBD1; V: TRBV30; J: TRBJ2-7; size: few; CDR3: AWRLPGGSYEQY
D: NA; V: TRBV20-1; J: TRBJ2-7; size: NA; CDR3: SASSSYEQY
D: NA; V: TRBV18; J: TRBJ2-1; size: NA; CDR3: ASSPFRGRNNEQF
D: TRBD1; V: TRBV5-1; J: TRBJ1-2; size: once; CDR3: ASSLSENRGFYGYT
D: TRBD1; V: TRBV9; J: TRBJ2-7; size: NA; CDR3: ASSGGTGFHEQY
D: TRBD1; V: TRBV3-1/TRBV3-2; J: TRBJ1-2; size: NA; CDR3: ASSTGAGYGYT
D: TRBD1; V: TRBV5-1; J: TRBJ1-1; size: NA; CDR3: ASTPGQGARRMNTEAF
D: NA; V: TRBV6-1; J: TRBJ2-3; size: NA; CDR3: ASSEFPRSSTDTQY
D: TRBD1; V: TRBV7-2; J: TRBJ2-1; size: NA; CDR3: ASSLATGLSYNEQF
D: NA; V: TRBV5-1; J: TRBJ1-2; size: NA; CDR3: ASSRGDRGYGYT
D: TRBD1; V: TRBV4-1; J: TRBJ1-2; size: NA; CDR3: ASSQPGQGRGYT
D: NA; V: TRBV14; J: TRBJ1-6; size: few; CDR3: ASRDSSYNSPLH
D: TRBD1; V: TRBV6-1; J: TRBJ1-2; size: NA; CDR3: ASSEAWTGVYT
D: TRBD1; V: TRBV18; J: TRBJ2-7; size: once; CDR3: ASSRDRSSYEQY
D: NA; V: TRBV14; J: TRBJ2-2; size: NA; CDR3: ASSPTRSGELF
D: TRBD2; V: TRBV13; J: TRBJ2-5; size: NA; CDR3: ASSSLGGGIKPHRTQETQY